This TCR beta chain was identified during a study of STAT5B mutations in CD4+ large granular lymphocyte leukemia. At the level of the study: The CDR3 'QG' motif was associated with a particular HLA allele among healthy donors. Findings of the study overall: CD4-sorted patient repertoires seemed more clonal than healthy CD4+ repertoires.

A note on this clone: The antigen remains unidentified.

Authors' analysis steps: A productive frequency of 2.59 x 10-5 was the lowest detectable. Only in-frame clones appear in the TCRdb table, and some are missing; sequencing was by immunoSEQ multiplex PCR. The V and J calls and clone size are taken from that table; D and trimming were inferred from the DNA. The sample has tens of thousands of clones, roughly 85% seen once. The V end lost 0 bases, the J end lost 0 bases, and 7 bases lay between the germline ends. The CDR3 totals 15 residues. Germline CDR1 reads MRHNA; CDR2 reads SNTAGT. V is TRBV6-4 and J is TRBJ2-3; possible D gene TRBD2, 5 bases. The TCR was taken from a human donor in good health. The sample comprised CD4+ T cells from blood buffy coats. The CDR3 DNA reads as TGTGCCAGCAGTGACTCGCGGGCGAGCACAGATACGCAGTATTTT. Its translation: CASSDSRASTDTQYF.